This T cell receptor beta chain emerged from a study of T-cell memory formation after mild COVID-19. Study outcomes and limitations: Cross-reactive memory appears to have joined, as suggested by some responding clones showing up in pre-infection memory. CM and EM subsets held most contracting CD4+ clones; EMRA held CD8+ ones. Contracting clones, day 15 to 85, had balanced CD4/CD8, and later expanders favored CD4+.

5'RACE primed from the constant segment yielded TCR alpha and TCR beta cDNA libraries bearing sample barcodes and UMIs. TCRdb analysed the 5' RACE reads with MiXCR anew, one entry per CDR3 protein. Here the sample spans 250,000 to 350,000 distinct CDR3 sequences, roughly a fifth being singletons. The V and J ends lost 3 bases and 8 bases respectively, with 8 bases between them. The CDR3 runs to 12 residues. On this clonotype itself: The antigen is not known.

The sequencing input was PBMCs or a T cell subset sorted from them (not recorded which). This rearrangement joins TRBV12-3 or TRBV12-4 to TRBJ2-1; maybe TRBD1 (5 bases). The receptor was isolated from a man aged 18 to 30 who had mild COVID-19 (a few samples of this study predate the infection). Cell type and time point are not known. The CDR3 spells CASSFRVDEQFF. CDR3 DNA sequence: TGTGCCAGCAGTTTCAGGGTAGATGAGCAGTTCTTC.